This T cell receptor beta chain is from a study of blood T cell repertoires in COVID-19. Study details: Sample material is recorded as cDNA or gDNA derived from T cells, B-cell-depleted T cells, or PBMCs.

The assay was immunoSEQ multiplex PCR, and TCRdb's table has in-frame clones only and misses some. Seen here are about 150,000 clones, roughly 80% observed once, and the top ten hold over 2%. A single count supports this clone. The V end was cut by 8 bases, the J end by 0 bases, with 11 bases between. The CDR3 consists of 15 residues. Germline CDR1 SNHLY, CDR2 FYNNEI. J is TRBJ1-6 and V is TRBV2; D unresolved. Sequenced sample: peripheral blood. The sequence was collected from a man aged 65-85 years with acute or convalescent COVID-19. This CDR3 is CASEESSSYNSPLHF. CDR3 nucleotide sequence: TGTGCCAGCGAGGAGAGTAGCTCCTATAATTCACCCCTCCACTTT.